Described below is a single T cell receptor beta chain sequence and its context. The data belong to a study of shared clonotypes between healthy human individuals. Study as a whole: The donor group consisted of a couple of women and three men, aged 18 to 49.

Profiling relied on immunoSEQ multiplex PCR, and the TCRdb table lists in-frame clones only, not all of them. The data hold around 640,000 clones, with roughly 95% observed a single time. CD8 cells regarded as naive lacked CD45RO, were positively chosen for CCR7, and omitted terminally differentiated effector memory CD45RA+ cells. Sequenced: naive CD8+ T cells sorted from blood. The receptor was isolated from a woman in her twenties or thirties in good health.

The CDR3 region is CASSFDLLATTYNEQFF. CDR3 nucleotide sequence: TGCGCCAGCAGCTTTGACCTTTTAGCGACCACCTACAATGAGCAGTTCTTC. The rearrangement joins TRBV5-1 to TRBJ2-1; D perhaps matches TRBD2 (5 bases). Germline-derived CDR1 and CDR2 are SGHRS and YFSETQ. Trimming stripped 2 bases from V and 2 bases from J, with 17 bases between. CDR3 length: 17 residues.